The source of this T cell receptor beta chain is a study of cytomegalovirus exposure and HLA in healthy donors. General study results and limits: Indistinguishable V segments, including TRBV6-2 and TRBV6-3, were excluded.

CDR1 and CDR2 (germline): LGHNT, FRNRAP. The CDR3 has 14 residues. The V and J ends lost 4 bases and 6 bases, in that order; junction bases with no gene match: 6. With 60 Vbeta and 13 Jbeta primers, the PCR was carried out. TCRdb keeps only in-frame clones here, not all; method: immunoSEQ multiplex PCR. This table holds 200,000 to 250,000 clones, approximately 70% found once. This clone appeared a few times. Its antigen is not identified. What was sequenced was PBMCs. The sequence derives from a young woman in good health and CMV-seronegative. This chain links TRBV12-5 with TRBJ1-5, with 7 bases matching TRBD1. In DNA form, the CDR3 reads TGTGCTAGTGGTTCAGGGGGAGTCGGTCAGCCCCAGCATTTT. Encoded protein: CASGSGGVGQPQHF.